The clone carrying this T cell receptor (beta chain) appeared many times. These data belong to a study of early T cells in non-severe SARS-CoV-2 infection. MiXCR, run by TCRdb on the 5' RACE reads, gives a single entry per CDR3 protein. The sample records tens of thousands of distinct CDR3 sequences, around 4.5% being singletons. Trimming pared 1 base from V and 4 bases from J, leaving 5 bases between. Germline V lookup: CDR1 SGHAT, CDR2 FQNNGV. The CDR3 consists of 13 residues. The receptor was isolated from an adult who was a healthcare worker with PCR-confirmed SARS-CoV-2 infection or an uninfected control (not recorded which). The sequencing sample was made of whole blood. The V gene is TRBV11-2, the J gene TRBJ2-1, with D uncertain. The CDR3 DNA reads as TGTGCCAGCAGCTTAGTTCCTTACAATGAGCAGTTCTTC. It specifies CASSLVPYNEQFF.